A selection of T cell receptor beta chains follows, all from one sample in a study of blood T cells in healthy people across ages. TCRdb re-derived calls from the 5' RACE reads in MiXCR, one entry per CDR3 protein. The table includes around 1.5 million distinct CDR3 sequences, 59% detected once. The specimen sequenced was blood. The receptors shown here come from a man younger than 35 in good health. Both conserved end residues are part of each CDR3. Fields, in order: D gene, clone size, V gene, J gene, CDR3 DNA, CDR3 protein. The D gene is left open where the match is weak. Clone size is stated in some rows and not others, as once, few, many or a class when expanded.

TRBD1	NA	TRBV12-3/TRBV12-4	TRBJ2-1	TGTGCCTGCCTGACAGGGACCTTCTACAATGAGCAGTTCTTC	CACLTGTFYNEQFF
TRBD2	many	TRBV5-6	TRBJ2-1	TGTGCCAGCAGCCCCGGGACTAGCGGGATAAATGAGCAGTTCTTC	CASSPGTSGINEQFF
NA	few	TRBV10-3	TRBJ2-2	TGTGCCATCAGTGAGTCCCGGACAGCCGTCGGCGGGGAGCTGTTTTTT	CAISESRTAVGGELFF
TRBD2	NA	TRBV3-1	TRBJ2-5	TGTGCCAGCAGCCGAATTCTAGCGGGCTTCCAAGAGACCCAGTACTTC	CASSRILAGFQETQYF
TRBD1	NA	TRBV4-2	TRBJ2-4	TGTGCCAGCAGCAGTCAGGGGGCGACTGAGACCAAAAACATTCAGTACTTC	CASSSQGATETKNIQYF
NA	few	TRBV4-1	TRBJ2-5	TGCGCCAGCAGCCAACCCTCTACGGGACGCGAGACCCAGTACTTC	CASSQPSTGRETQYF
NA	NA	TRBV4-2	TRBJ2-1	TGTGCCAGCAGCCACTCGCCCGGAGGTCGTAATGAGCAGTTCTTC	CASSHSPGGRNEQFF
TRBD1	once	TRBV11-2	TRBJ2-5	TGTGCCAGCAGCCTTTGGACAGGCCAAGAGACCCAGTACTTC	CASSLWTGQETQYF
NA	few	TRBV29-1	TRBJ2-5	TGCAGCGGGAGAGGGGTCATGGGCGAGGAGACCCAGTACTTC	CSGRGVMGEETQYF
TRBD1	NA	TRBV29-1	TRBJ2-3	TGCAGCGTTGAAGATTTGGGACAGGGGGCGTTGGGGGGTACGCAGTATTTT	CSVEDLGQGALGGTQYF
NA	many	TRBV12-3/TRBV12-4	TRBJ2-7	TGTGCCAGCAGTTTAGTAGAATACGAGCAGTACTTC	CASSLVEYEQYF
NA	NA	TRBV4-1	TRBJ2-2	TGCGCCAGCAGCCAAGTTGGGAGAAAGTCCACCGGGGAGCTGTTTTTT	CASSQVGRKSTGELFF
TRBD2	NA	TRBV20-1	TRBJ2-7	TGCAGTGCCAGAAATAGGGAGACACTAGCGGGGGGGCTCGAGCAGTACTTC	CSARNRETLAGGLEQYF
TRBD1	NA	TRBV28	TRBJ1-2	TGTGCCAGCAGTCCACAGGGGATCGGCTATGGCTACACCTTC	CASSPQGIGYGYTF